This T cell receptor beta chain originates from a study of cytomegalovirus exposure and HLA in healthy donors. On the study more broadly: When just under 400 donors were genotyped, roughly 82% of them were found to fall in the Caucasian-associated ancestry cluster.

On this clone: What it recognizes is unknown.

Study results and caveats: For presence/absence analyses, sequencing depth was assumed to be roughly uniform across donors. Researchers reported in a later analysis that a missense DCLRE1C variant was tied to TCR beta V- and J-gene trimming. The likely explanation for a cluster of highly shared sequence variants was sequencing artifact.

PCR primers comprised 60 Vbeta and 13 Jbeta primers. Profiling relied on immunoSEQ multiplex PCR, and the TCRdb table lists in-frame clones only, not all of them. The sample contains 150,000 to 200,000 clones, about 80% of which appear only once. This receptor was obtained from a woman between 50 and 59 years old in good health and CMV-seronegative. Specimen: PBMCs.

For the CDR3, the DNA is TGTGCCAGCACCCGAGAGGGTTGGGCTCAGCCCCAGCATTTT. This encodes CASTREGWAQPQHF. The chain joins TRBV28 to TRBJ1-5; D uncertain. In germline, CDR1 is MDHEN, CDR2 SYDVKM. V dropped 7 bases and J dropped 6 bases, with 16 bases sitting between them. The CDR3 spans 14 residues.